This T cell receptor beta chain was recorded in a study of blood T cell repertoires in COVID-19. Study-level background: Sources were T cells, B-cell-depleted T cells, or PBMCs; the material itself was cDNA or gDNA.

Germline CDR1 reads SGHDT; CDR2 reads YYEEEE. Trimming stripped 0 bases from V and 1 base from J, with 7 bases between. The CDR3 has 14 amino acids. As handled by the study authors: Reference gene primer amplification in the assay estimated nucleated cell counts. The method was immunoSEQ multiplex PCR; TCRdb's version includes in-frame clones alone and lacks a portion of them. Clone size and V and J calls were adopted from that table, with D and trimming inferred from the DNA. This sample carries about 300,000 clones, 85% to 90% of them seen once, and the ten largest clones take approximately 1.4%. This TCR came from a woman between 35 and 50 years old who had recovered from COVID-19. The chain recombines TRBV5-6 with TRBJ2-5; D not resolved. Sample: peripheral blood. The CDR3 nucleotides read TGTGCCAGCAGCTTGGGTCCCAGCCAAGAGACCCAGTACTTC. Protein sequence: CASSLGPSQETQYF. Using reference TRBV5-6 and TRBJ2-5 for the parts outside the CDR3, the full variable domain is DAGVTQSPTHLIKTRGQQVTLRCSPKSGHDTVSWYQQALGQGPQFIFQYYEEEERQRGNFPDRFSGHQFPNYSSELNVNALLLGDSALYLCASSLGPSQETQYFGPGTRLLVL.